This T cell receptor beta chain came from a study of CD8+CD57+ T cells in acquired aplastic anemia. This clonotype was counted between two and nine times. Genomic DNA acted as the template from which TCR beta VDJ combination and CDR3 sequence profiling were carried out. TCRdb re-called the reads with MiXCR, one entry per CDR3 protein. The sample lists 200,000 or so distinct CDR3 sequences; 64% were seen once. In germline, CDR1 is ENHRY, CDR2 SYGVKD. V lost 0 bases and J 4 bases, leaving 16 bases between the germline ends. This CDR3 contains 16 residues. Sequencing input: sorted CD4+, CD8+, or CD8+CD57+ T cells (not recorded which) from PBMCs. The rearrangement links TRBV10-3 to TRBJ2-7, with D possibly being TRBD2 (5 bases). The TCR comes from a human donor with severe aplastic anemia or a healthy control (not recorded which). CDR3 amino acids: CAISESNLEGLYEQYF. The CDR3 coding sequence is TGTGCCATCAGTGAGTCGAATCTGGAAGGACTTTACGAGCAGTACTTC.